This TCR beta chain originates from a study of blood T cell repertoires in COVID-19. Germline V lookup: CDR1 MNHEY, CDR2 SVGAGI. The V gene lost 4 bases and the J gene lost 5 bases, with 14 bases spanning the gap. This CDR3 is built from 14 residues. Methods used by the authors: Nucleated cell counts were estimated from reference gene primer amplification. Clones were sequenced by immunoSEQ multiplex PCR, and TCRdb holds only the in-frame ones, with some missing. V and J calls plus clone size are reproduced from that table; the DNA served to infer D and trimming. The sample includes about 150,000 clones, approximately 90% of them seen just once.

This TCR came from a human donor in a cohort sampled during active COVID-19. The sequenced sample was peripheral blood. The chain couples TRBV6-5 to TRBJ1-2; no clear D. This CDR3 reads CASSSVGEIYGYTF. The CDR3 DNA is TGTGCCAGCAGTTCGGTCGGAGAGATATATGGCTACACCTTC.